Listed below are T cell receptor beta chains from one sample, sequenced in a study of identical twins. TCRdb itself ran the 5' RACE reads through MiXCR, one entry per CDR3 protein. The sample gives hundreds of thousands of distinct CDR3 sequences, over 5% of which show up once; roughly 2% is in the top ten. Sequenced sample: naive T cells sorted from blood. These receptors came from a man between 18 and 35 years old in good health. Each CDR3 is given with its conserved first and last residue. A D gene is named only where the DNA matches it firmly. Size values are once, few and many counts, or a class for expanded clones, and some rows have none.

D	size	J	V	DNA	CDR3
NA	many	TRBJ2-3	TRBV5-6	TGTGCCAGCACCCCCCAGGGCGAAGATACGCAGTATTTT	CASTPQGEDTQYF
TRBD2	many	TRBJ2-3	TRBV20-1	TGCAGTGCTGGACGACCGGGACTAGAGACCCTTACAGATACGCAGTATTTT	CSAGRPGLETLTDTQYF
TRBD2	many	TRBJ2-1	TRBV13	TGTGCCAGCAGCTCCAGGGACTACAACAATGAGCAGTTCTTC	CASSSRDYNNEQFF
NA	NA	TRBJ2-7	TRBV6-2/TRBV6-3	TGTGCCAGCAGTTACTCGAGCTTCAGGACGGGCTCCTACGAGCAGTACTTC	CASSYSSFRTGSYEQYF
NA	few	TRBJ2-3	TRBV27	TGTGCCAGCAATCGGCAGGGTAGGACAGATACGCAGTATTTT	CASNRQGRTDTQYF
TRBD2	many	TRBJ2-1	TRBV12-3/TRBV12-4	TGTGCCAGCCAGCGGGGATCCTCCTACAATGAGCAGTTCTTC	CASQRGSSYNEQFF
TRBD1	many	TRBJ1-5	TRBV29-1	TGCAGCGTAAAGACAGGGAGCAATCAGCCCCAGCATTTT	CSVKTGSNQPQHF
TRBD1	many	TRBJ1-3	TRBV10-3	TGTGCCATCAGGGGGACAGGCTCCGGAAACACCATATATTTT	CAIRGTGSGNTIYF
NA	many	TRBJ2-7	TRBV5-1	TGCGCCAGCAGCTTGGTCCAGGGAGACGAGCAGTACTTC	CASSLVQGDEQYF
NA	many	TRBJ1-1	TRBV6-5	TGTGCCAGCAGTTCTGTGAACCGGGGCACTGAAGCTTTCTTT	CASSSVNRGTEAFF
TRBD1	few	TRBJ2-5	TRBV7-2	TGTGCCAGCAGCACCCCGACAGGGGGGGCCCAAGAGACCCAGTACTTC	CASSTPTGGAQETQYF